This T cell receptor (beta chain) came from a study of blood T cell repertoires in COVID-19. With 4 bases removed from V and 1 base from J, the gap between germline ends came to 4 bases. The CDR3 runs 12 residues. Germline CDR1 reads SGHNT; CDR2 reads YENEEA. Libraries were prepared by immunoSEQ multiplex PCR; TCRdb keeps only in-frame clonotypes and omits some of them. The sample contains around 100,000 clones, just under 85% of which appear only once. V is TRBV11-3 and J is TRBJ1-1, with D hard to call. The specimen was peripheral blood. This clonotype was sampled from a man aged 40-49 years with active or convalescent COVID-19. The CDR3 coding sequence is TGTGCCAGCAGCTCAAAGAACACTGAAGCTTTCTTT. Amino acid sequence: CASSSKNTEAFF. The variable domain in full, completed from reference TRBV11-3 and TRBJ1-1, reads EAGVVQSPRYKIIEKKQPVAFWCNPISGHNTLYWYLQNLGQGPELLIRYENEEAVDDSQLPKDRFSAERLKGVDSTLKIQPAELGDSAVYLCASSSKNTEAFFGQGTRLTVV.